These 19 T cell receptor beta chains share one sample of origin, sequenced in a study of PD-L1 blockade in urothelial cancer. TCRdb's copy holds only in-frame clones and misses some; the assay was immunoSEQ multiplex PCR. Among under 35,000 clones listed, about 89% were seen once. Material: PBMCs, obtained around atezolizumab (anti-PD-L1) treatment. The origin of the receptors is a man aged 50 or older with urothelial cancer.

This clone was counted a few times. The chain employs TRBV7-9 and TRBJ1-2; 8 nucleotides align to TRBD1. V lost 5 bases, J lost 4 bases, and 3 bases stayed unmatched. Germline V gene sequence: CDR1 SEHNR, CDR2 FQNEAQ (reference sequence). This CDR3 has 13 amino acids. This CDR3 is CASSPTGGYGYTF. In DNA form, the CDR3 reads TGTGCCAGCAGCCCTACAGGGGGCTATGGCTACACCTTC.

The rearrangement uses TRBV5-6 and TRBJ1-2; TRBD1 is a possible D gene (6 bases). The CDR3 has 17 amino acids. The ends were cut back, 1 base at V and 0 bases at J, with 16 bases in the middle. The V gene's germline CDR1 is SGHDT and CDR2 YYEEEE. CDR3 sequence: CASSLMTGMEPNYGYTF. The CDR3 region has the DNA TGTGCCAGCAGCTTGATGACAGGAATGGAACCTAACTATGGCTACACCTTC.

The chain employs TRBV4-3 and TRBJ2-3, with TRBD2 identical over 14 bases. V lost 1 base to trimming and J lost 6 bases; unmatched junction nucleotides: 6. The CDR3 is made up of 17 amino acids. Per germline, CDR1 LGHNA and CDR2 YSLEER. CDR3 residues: CASSQGLAGGPRDTQYF. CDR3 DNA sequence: TGCGCCAGCAGCCAAGGACTAGCGGGAGGGCCGCGGGATACGCAGTATTTT.

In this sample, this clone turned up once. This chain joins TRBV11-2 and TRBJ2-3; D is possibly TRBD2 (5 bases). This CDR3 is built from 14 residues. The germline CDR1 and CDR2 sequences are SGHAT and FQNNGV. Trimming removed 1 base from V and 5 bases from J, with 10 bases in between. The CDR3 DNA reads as TGTGCCAGCAGCTTAGTTCCTGCGGGAGATACGCAGTATTTT. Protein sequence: CASSLVPAGDTQYF.

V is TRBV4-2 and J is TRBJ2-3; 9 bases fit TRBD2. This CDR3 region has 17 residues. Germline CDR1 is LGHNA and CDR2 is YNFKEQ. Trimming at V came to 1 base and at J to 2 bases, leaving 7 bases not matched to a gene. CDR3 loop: CASSQGVAGAHTDTQYF. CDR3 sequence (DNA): TGTGCCAGCAGCCAAGGGGTAGCGGGGGCCCACACAGATACGCAGTATTTT.

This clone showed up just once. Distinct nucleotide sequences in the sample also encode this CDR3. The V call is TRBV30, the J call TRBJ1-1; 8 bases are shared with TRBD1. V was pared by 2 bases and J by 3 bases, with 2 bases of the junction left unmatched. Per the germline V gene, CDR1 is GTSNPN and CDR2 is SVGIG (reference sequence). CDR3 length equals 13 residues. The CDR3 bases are TGTGCCTGGAGTCACAGGGGGGACACTGAAGCTTTCTTT. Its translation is CAWSHRGDTEAFF. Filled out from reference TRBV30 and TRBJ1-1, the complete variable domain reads SQTIHQWPATLVQPVGSPLSLECTVEGTSNPNLYWYRQAAGRGLQLLFYSVGIGQISSEVPQNLSASRPQDRQFILSSKKLLLSDSGFYLCAWSHRGDTEAFFGQGTRLTVV.

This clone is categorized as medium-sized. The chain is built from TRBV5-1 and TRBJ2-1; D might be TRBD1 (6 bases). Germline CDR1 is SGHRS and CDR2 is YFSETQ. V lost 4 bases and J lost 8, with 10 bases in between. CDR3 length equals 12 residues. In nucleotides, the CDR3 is TGCGCCAGCAGCCTACAGGGAGATGAGCAGTTCTTC. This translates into CASSLQGDEQFF.

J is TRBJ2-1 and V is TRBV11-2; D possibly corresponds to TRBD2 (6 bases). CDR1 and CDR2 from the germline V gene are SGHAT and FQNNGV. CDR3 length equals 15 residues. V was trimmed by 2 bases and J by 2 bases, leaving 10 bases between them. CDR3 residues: CASSLRRGAYNEQFF. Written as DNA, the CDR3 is TGTGCCAGCAGCTTACGGCGGGGCGCCTACAATGAGCAGTTCTTC.

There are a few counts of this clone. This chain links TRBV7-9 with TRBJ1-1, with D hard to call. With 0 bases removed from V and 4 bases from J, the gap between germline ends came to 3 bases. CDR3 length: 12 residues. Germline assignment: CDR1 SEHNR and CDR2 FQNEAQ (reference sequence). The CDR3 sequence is CASSLAFTEAFF. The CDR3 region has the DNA TGTGCCAGCAGCTTAGCCTTCACTGAAGCTTTCTTT.

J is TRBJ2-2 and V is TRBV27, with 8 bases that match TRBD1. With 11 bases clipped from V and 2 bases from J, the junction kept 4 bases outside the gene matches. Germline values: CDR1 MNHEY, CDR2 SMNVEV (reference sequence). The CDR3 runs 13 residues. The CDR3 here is CALGQVNTGELFF. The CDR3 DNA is TGTGCCCTGGGACAGGTAAACACCGGGGAGCTGTTTTTT.

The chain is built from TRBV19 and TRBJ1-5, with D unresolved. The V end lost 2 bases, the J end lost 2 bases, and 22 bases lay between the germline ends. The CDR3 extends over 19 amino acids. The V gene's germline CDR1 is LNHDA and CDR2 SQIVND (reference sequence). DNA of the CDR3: TGTGCCAGTAGTATACAAGAGAGGAGGATGGGAAGAGGCAATCAGCCCCAGCATTTT. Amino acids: CASSIQERRMGRGNQPQHF.

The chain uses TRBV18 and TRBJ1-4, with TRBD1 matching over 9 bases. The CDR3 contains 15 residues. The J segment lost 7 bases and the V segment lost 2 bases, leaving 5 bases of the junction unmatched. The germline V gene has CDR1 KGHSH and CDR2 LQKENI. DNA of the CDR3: TGTGCCAGCTCACCATTAACAGGGGGCGGTGAAAAACTGTTTTTT. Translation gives CASSPLTGGGEKLFF.

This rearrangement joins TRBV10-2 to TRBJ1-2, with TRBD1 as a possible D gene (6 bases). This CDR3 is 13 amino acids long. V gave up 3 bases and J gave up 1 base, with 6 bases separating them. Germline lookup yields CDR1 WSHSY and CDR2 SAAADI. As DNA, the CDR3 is TGCGCCAGCAGTGACAGGGGTAACTATGGCTACACCTTC. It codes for CASSDRGNYGYTF.

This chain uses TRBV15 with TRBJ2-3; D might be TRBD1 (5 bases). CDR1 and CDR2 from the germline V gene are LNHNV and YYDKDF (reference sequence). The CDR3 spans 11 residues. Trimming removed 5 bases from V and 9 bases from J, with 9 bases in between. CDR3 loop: CATSEQGTQYF. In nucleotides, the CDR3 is TGTGCCACCAGCGAGCAGGGAACGCAGTATTTT.

The CDR3 nucleotides read TGTGCCACCAGCAGACCGCGCGGGGGACCCGACTCCTACGAGCAGTACTTC. Translated, it gives CATSRPRGGPDSYEQYF. The chain employs TRBV15 and TRBJ2-7, with 7 positions matching TRBD2. The V and J ends lost 2 bases and 0 bases, in that order; junction bases with no gene match: 10. The germline gives CDR1 LNHNV, CDR2 YYDKDF (reference sequence). There are 17 residues in the CDR3.

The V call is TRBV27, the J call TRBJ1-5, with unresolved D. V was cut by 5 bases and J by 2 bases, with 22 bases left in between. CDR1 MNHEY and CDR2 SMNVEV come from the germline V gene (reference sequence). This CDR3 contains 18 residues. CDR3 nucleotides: TGTGCCAGCAGTGAACAAACGCCGAGGGTGGGTGGCAATCAGCCCCAGCATTTT. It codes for CASSEQTPRVGGNQPQHF.

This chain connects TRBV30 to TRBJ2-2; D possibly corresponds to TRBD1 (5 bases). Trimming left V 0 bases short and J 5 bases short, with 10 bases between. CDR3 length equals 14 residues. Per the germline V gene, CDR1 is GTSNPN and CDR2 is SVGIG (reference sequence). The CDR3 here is CAWSVRTPTGELFF. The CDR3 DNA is TGTGCCTGGAGTGTAAGGACACCGACCGGGGAGCTGTTTTTT.

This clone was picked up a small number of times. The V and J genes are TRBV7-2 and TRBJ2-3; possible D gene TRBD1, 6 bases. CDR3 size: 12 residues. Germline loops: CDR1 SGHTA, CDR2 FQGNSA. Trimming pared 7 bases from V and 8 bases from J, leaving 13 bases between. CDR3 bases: TGTGCCAGCAACAGGGTCGGAGGTACGCAGTATTTT. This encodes CASNRVGGTQYF.

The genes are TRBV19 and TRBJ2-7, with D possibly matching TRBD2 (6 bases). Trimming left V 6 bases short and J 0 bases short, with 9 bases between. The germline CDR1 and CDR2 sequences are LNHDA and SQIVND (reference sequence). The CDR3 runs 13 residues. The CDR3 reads CASSRGSSYEQYF. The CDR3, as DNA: TGTGCCAGTAGCCGGGGGAGCTCCTACGAGCAGTACTTC.